One sample yielded the 22 T cell receptor beta chains listed below, sequenced in a study of control samples from healthy donors and cancer patients. TCRdb's table, derived via immunoSEQ multiplex PCR, lists solely in-frame clones and lacks some. The table lists tens of thousands of clones, 91% of them singletons. The sample consisted of blood. The receptor set was obtained from a woman in her 30s in good health.

This chain uses TRBV6-6 with TRBJ2-2; tentative D call: TRBD1 (5 bases). Trimming cost V 0 bases and J 7 bases, with 12 bases left between them. The CDR3 has 15 residues. Germline values: CDR1 MNHNY, CDR2 SVGAGI (reference sequence). The CDR3 is CASSYSKGSNGELFF. CDR3 nucleotide sequence: TGTGCCAGCAGTTACTCGAAGGGGTCTAACGGGGAGCTGTTTTTT.

The chain joins TRBV28 to TRBJ1-1; D is uncertain. The V gene's germline CDR1 is MDHEN and CDR2 SYDVKM. The CDR3 covers 12 residues. V was shortened by 4 bases and J by 5 bases, with 8 bases between the two germline ends. The CDR3 is CASSSVGTEAFF. CDR3 nucleotide sequence: TGTGCCAGCAGTTCTGTAGGGACTGAAGCTTTCTTT.

The rearrangement uses TRBV10-3 and TRBJ1-2, with D possibly TRBD1 on 5 matching bases. Trimming removed 2 bases at V and 7 bases at J, with 20 bases between. Germline loops: CDR1 ENHRY, CDR2 SYGVKD. There are 16 residues in the CDR3. The chain's CDR3 is CAISEVGTHYDSGYTF. The CDR3 nucleotides are TGTGCCATCAGTGAGGTGGGGACCCACTACGATAGTGGCTACACCTTC.

The chain carries TRBV7-9 and TRBJ1-5; no definite D call. The CDR3 loop spans 14 amino acids. V dropped 3 bases and J dropped 2 bases, with 8 bases sitting between them. Germline V gene data show CDR1 as SEHNR and CDR2 as FQNEAQ (reference sequence). CDR3 nucleotides: TGTGCCAGCAGCTTTGAATTAGGCAATCAGCCCCAGCATTTT. This sequence encodes CASSFELGNQPQHF.

This sequence joins TRBV7-3 and TRBJ2-1; 7 bases are shared with TRBD2. CDR1 is SGHTA, CDR2 FQGTGA, per germline. The length of the CDR3 is 15 residues. After removal of 1 base from V and 5 bases from J, the junction contained 5 bases not matched to a gene. The CDR3 DNA follows: TGTGCCAGCAGCTTAAGGGCTAGCGGCCACAATGAGCAGTTCTTC. Amino acid sequence: CASSLRASGHNEQFF.

CDR3 region: CASSPGSREQYF. CDR3 DNA: TGTGCCAGTAGTCCGGGGTCACGAGAGCAGTACTTC. V is TRBV19 and J is TRBJ2-7; a weak D match, TRBD2 (5 bases). The CDR3 length is 12 residues. The V gene's germline CDR1 is LNHDA and CDR2 SQIVND (reference sequence). Trimming took off 5 bases at V and 7 bases at J, with 12 bases between the two ends.

This chain joins TRBV18 and TRBJ1-5; D is uncertain. Germline CDR1 KGHSH, CDR2 LQKENI. With 6 bases removed from V and 2 bases from J, the gap between germline ends came to 17 bases. CDR3 length: 16 residues. CDR3 nucleotide sequence: TGTGCCAGCTCCCGGACCCTGAGCAAGGGCAATCAGCCCCAGCATTTT. It yields the protein CASSRTLSKGNQPQHF. The whole variable domain, remainder taken from reference TRBV18 and TRBJ1-5, is NAGVMQNPRHLVRRRGQEARLRCSPMKGHSHVYWYRQLPEEGLKFMVYLQKENIIDESGMPKERFSAEFPKEGPSILRIQQVVRGDSAAYFCASSRTLSKGNQPQHFGDGTRLSIL.

This chain links TRBV18 with TRBJ1-1; no firm D call. Germline V lookup: CDR1 KGHSH, CDR2 LQKENI. The CDR3 extends over 15 amino acids. V lost 2 bases to trimming and J lost 1 base, with 11 bases between them. CDR3 DNA: TGTGCCAGCTCACCAGTAGGCCGATCGAACACTGAAGCTTTCTTT. Its protein is CASSPVGRSNTEAFF.

This chain links TRBV5-1 with TRBJ1-5, with a weak D call TRBD1 (5 bases). The germline gives CDR1 SGHRS, CDR2 YFSETQ. V lost 0 bases and J 5 bases, leaving 9 bases between the germline ends. This CDR3 spans 14 amino acids. The CDR3 region has the DNA TGCGCCAGCAGCTTGGGGGACGAGCATCAGCCCCAGCATTTT. This encodes CASSLGDEHQPQHF.

The chain has TRBV11-2 and TRBJ2-1; D possibly corresponds to TRBD2 (6 bases). This CDR3 is built from 16 residues. Germline lookup yields CDR1 SGHAT and CDR2 FQNNGV. V lost 1 base and J lost 0, with 10 bases in between. The CDR3 loop is CASSLGVAVSYNEQFF. As DNA, the CDR3 is TGTGCCAGCAGCTTAGGAGTAGCGGTCTCCTACAATGAGCAGTTCTTC.

This clone came up once. The chain couples TRBV15 to TRBJ1-4; D is perhaps TRBD1 (5 bases). Trimming removed 0 bases from V and 8 bases from J, with 13 bases in between. Germline assignment: CDR1 LNHNV and CDR2 YYDKDF (reference sequence). The CDR3 runs 15 residues. CDR3 sequence: CATSRDLGAGEKLFF. Written as DNA, the CDR3 is TGTGCCACCAGCAGAGATTTAGGGGCCGGGGAAAAACTGTTTTTT.

The chain recombines TRBV5-8 with TRBJ2-5; 9 bases are a match to TRBD1. The CDR3 totals 14 residues. The ends lost 6 bases at V and 4 bases at J; junction bases unmatched: 7. In germline, CDR1 is SGHTS, CDR2 YDEGEE. The CDR3 DNA sequence: TGTGCCAGCAACCGACCGGACAGGGGAGAGACCCAGTACTTC. This codes for CASNRPDRGETQYF.

The chain links TRBV12-5 to TRBJ2-2, with unresolved D. CDR3 size: 13 residues. The V and J ends lost 2 bases and 4 bases respectively, with 5 bases between them. Per germline, CDR1 LGHNT and CDR2 FRNRAP. The CDR3 region has the DNA TGTGCTAGTGGTTTGTACGGCACCGGGGAGCTGTTTTTT. This gives the protein CASGLYGTGELFF.

This clone was recorded once. This chain joins TRBV6-5 and TRBJ1-2; no firm D call. CDR1 is MNHEY, CDR2 SVGAGI, per germline. V lost 7 bases and J lost 6, with 15 bases in between. The CDR3 has 13 amino acids. The CDR3 loop is CASKGNTVNGYTF. The CDR3 nucleotides read TGTGCCAGCAAAGGAAACACGGTTAATGGCTACACCTTC.

This rearrangement joins TRBV5-8 to TRBJ2-5; D not certain. This CDR3 contains 14 residues. From germline, CDR1 is SGHTS and CDR2 YDEGEE. With 4 bases removed from V and 2 bases from J, the gap between germline ends came to 12 bases. The CDR3 bases are TGTGCCAGCAGCCCAACGAATTTACAAGAGACCCAGTACTTC. Protein product: CASSPTNLQETQYF.

V and J are TRBV19 and TRBJ2-2, with TRBD2 matching 7 bases. Looked up from germline, CDR1 is LNHDA and CDR2 is SQIVND (reference sequence). The CDR3 runs to 14 residues. Trimming took 7 bases from V and 7 from J; bases not matched to a gene: 9. The CDR3: CASTIGGLGGELFF. The CDR3 DNA reads as TGTGCCAGTACCATCGGGGGGTTGGGCGGGGAGCTGTTTTTT.

This clone was observed a single time. J is TRBJ1-4 and V is TRBV18; no clear D. V shed 3 bases and J shed 7 bases, with 12 bases lying between them. CDR1 and CDR2 from the germline V gene are KGHSH and LQKENI. This CDR3 is 14 amino acids long. CDR3 DNA: TGTGCCAGCTCACCTCCGGGCAGGCCTGAAAAACTGTTTTTT. Amino acid sequence: CASSPPGRPEKLFF.

J is TRBJ1-2 and V is TRBV30; a possible D gene is TRBD1 (5 bases). Germline assignment: CDR1 GTSNPN and CDR2 SVGIG (reference sequence). V lost 1 base to trimming and J lost 6 bases, with 15 bases between them. The CDR3 length is 14 residues. The CDR3 DNA reads as TGTGCCTGGAGTGCCCTACCCAGGGCTGATGGCTACACCTTC. Translation gives CAWSALPRADGYTF.

The chain joins TRBV7-2 to TRBJ1-2; D possibly corresponds to TRBD1 (5 bases). The CDR3 covers 16 residues. Per germline, CDR1 SGHTA and CDR2 FQGNSA. V was shortened by 5 bases and J by 8 bases, with 24 bases between the two germline ends. CDR3 protein: CASSLSGTPGLWGYTF. The CDR3 region has the DNA TGTGCCAGCAGCCTATCAGGGACCCCGGGTTTGTGGGGCTACACCTTC.

Concerning this clone itself: The same CDR3 arises from other DNA sequences in this sample as well. The V call is TRBV5-1, the J call TRBJ2-2, with 8 bases lining up with TRBD2. The CDR3 contains 16 residues. Germline V gives CDR1 SGHRS, CDR2 YFSETQ. Trimming at V came to 0 bases and at J to 4 bases, leaving 5 bases not matched to a gene. The CDR3 DNA is TGCGCCAGCAGCTTGGCCGGGACTAGGGGCACCGGGGAGCTGTTTTTT. Translating gives CASSLAGTRGTGELFF.

The chain links TRBV7-9 to TRBJ2-5, with 7 bases aligning to TRBD2. The CDR3 contains 14 residues. V shed 4 bases, J shed 4 bases, and the junction held 6 bases outside the gene matches. The germline CDR1 and CDR2 sequences are SEHNR and FQNEAQ (reference sequence). In nucleotides, the CDR3 is TGTGCCAGCAGCTCTGGACTAGTCGCAGAGACCCAGTACTTC. Translated, it gives CASSSGLVAETQYF. The whole variable domain, remainder taken from reference TRBV7-9 and TRBJ2-5, is DTGVSQNPRHKITKRGQNVTFRCDPISEHNRLYWYRQTLGQGPEFLTYFQNEAQLEKSRLLSDRFSAERPKGSFSTLEIQRTEQGDSAMYLCASSSGLVAETQYFGPGTRLLVL.

J is TRBJ1-4 and V is TRBV7-9; the D gene is possibly TRBD1 (6 bases). Germline V gene data show CDR1 as SEHNR and CDR2 as FQNEAQ (reference sequence). The ends were cut back, 5 bases at V and 10 bases at J, with 17 bases in the middle. CDR3 size: 14 residues. CDR3 DNA: TGTGCCAGCAGCGAACAGGGTGCCCGGGGAAAACTGTTTTTT. Amino acid sequence: CASSEQGARGKLFF.